The sequence of this T cell receptor (beta chain) was determined in a study of breast tumors, draining lymph nodes, adjacent tissues. Points from the study as a whole: Tumor TCR diversity was below lymph nodes but above nontumor tissue.

From the multiplex PCR reads, TCRdb called clonotypes with MiXCR, one entry per CDR3 protein. This sample has 150,000 to 200,000 distinct CDR3 sequences, with 30% to 35% found just once. Samples came from axillary lymph nodes draining the breast cancer. With regard to this clonotype: Its matching antigen is unknown.

This CDR3 spans 16 amino acids. The V gene end was trimmed by 5 bases and the J gene end by 2 bases; junction bases not matched to a gene: 12. Germline V gives CDR1 MNHEY, CDR2 SMNVEV (reference sequence). This clonotype was sampled from a female donor with breast cancer. Some clones in this sample may be carry-over from other donors' samples. The sequencing input was axillary lymph node tissue. The rearrangement links TRBV27 to TRBJ2-7; 7 positions match TRBD1. The CDR3 loop is CASSPAGQVTAYEQYF. The CDR3 nucleotides read TGTGCCAGCAGTCCCGCCGGACAGGTGACCGCCTACGAGCAGTACTTC.